This T cell receptor (beta chain) was observed in a study of blood T cells in healthy people across ages. The overall study: Template switching caught about one barcoded beta molecule for each two T cells.

Trimming removed 4 bases from V and 9 bases from J, with 11 bases in between. The CDR3 sequence is 12 residues long. CDR1 SGHRS and CDR2 YFSETQ come from the germline V gene. The second PCR ran roughly 7 to 12 cycles with a sample-barcoded 5' primer and J-beta primers. TCRdb fed the 5' RACE reads into MiXCR, producing one record per CDR3 protein. The repertoire consists of approximately 900,000 distinct CDR3 sequences, with 45% to 50% occurring once and the leading ten covering roughly 13%. Donor samples were obtained from healthy Caucasian individuals from Russia, aged about 6 to 95. The gene calls are TRBV5-1 and TRBJ2-1; D tentatively reads TRBD1 or TRBD2 (5 bases each). Sequenced sample: blood. This TCR was recovered from a man aged 25 to 45 in good health. The CDR3 loop reads CASSADGTEQFF. In nucleotides, the CDR3 is TGCGCCAGCAGCGCGGATGGGACTGAGCAGTTCTTC.